This T cell receptor beta chain was profiled in a study of Tregs in tolerant kidney transplant recipients. Study at large: Sorting of CD4+CD25+CD127- cells followed approximately three-day belatacept mixed lymphocyte reactions, sometimes with approximately five-day graft donor restimulation.

The assay was immunoSEQ multiplex PCR, and TCRdb's table has in-frame clones only and misses some. Here the sample spans under 45,000 clones, around 95% being singletons. The V and J ends lost 5 bases and 11 bases respectively, with 15 bases between them. The CDR3 is 12 amino acids. Per germline, CDR1 SNHLY and CDR2 FYNNEI. As for this clone: Its antigen is still unknown.

The TCR sequence derives from a human donor in good health. Sequencing was carried out using Tregs from blood cultured with allogeneic cells. The chain links TRBV2 to TRBJ2-5; D may correspond to TRBD1 or TRBD2 (5 bases each). CDR3 amino acids: CASSSQVGPQYF. The CDR3 region has the DNA TGTGCCAGCAGTTCTCAAGTGGGACCTCAGTACTTC.